Below, 10 T cell receptor beta chains from the same sample are listed, as sequenced in a study of T-cell reconstitution after alpha-beta-depleted transplantation in children. A TCRbeta library incorporating unique molecular identifiers was prepared. TCRdb recomputed calls from the PCR reads with MiXCR, one row per CDR3 protein. The sample holds about 110,000 distinct CDR3 sequences, about 6.4% seen once. The sequences come from PBMCs, mostly from graft donor cells, collected 360 days after TCRalphabeta/CD19-depleted stem cell transplant. These receptors were obtained from a male patient under 10 years old who had a stem cell transplant for acute lymphoblastic leukemia, so the T cells may come from the graft donor.

This clonotype occurred many times. The rearrangement joins TRBV4-3 to TRBJ2-3; 9 nucleotides match TRBD2. The V gene end was trimmed by 5 bases and the J gene end by 1 base; junction bases not matched to a gene: 13. Germline-derived CDR1 and CDR2 are LGHNA and YSLEER. The CDR3 has 18 amino acids. Here the CDR3 DNA reads TGCGCCAGCAGCGACAGTCGTAGCGGGAGTGGAGGCACAGATACGCAGTATTTT. This codes for CASSDSRSGSGGTDTQYF.

This clonotype was recorded at least ten times. This sequence joins TRBV29-1 and TRBJ2-3, with D maybe TRBD1 (6 bases). The CDR3 totals 14 residues. Germline CDR1 is SQVTM and CDR2 is ANQGSEA. Trimming removed 4 bases from V and 6 bases from J, with 17 bases in between. In DNA form, the CDR3 reads TGCAGCGTTGCCCAGGGGCTGCGCGGCGATACGCAGTATTTT. Protein sequence: CSVAQGLRGDTQYF.

The table lists this clonotype with many counts. The chain is built from TRBV24-1 and TRBJ2-1; no reliable D call. Germline V CDR1 and CDR2: KGHDR, SFDVKD. The CDR3 is made up of 11 amino acids. The V gene lost 4 bases and the J gene lost 9 bases, with 6 bases spanning the gap. DNA of the CDR3: TGTGCCACCAGTGACATGGGTGAGCAGTTCTTC. Translation gives CATSDMGEQFF.

The J gene is TRBJ2-3, the V gene TRBV11-3; 10 positions agree with TRBD2. CDR3 length: 18 amino acids. Germline V gives CDR1 SGHNT, CDR2 YENEEA. With 1 base clipped from V and 2 bases from J, the junction kept 9 bases outside the gene matches. The CDR3 coding sequence is TGTGCCAGCAGCTTAGTACTAATAGCGGGAGGAGTCACAGATACGCAGTATTTT. Its protein product is CASSLVLIAGGVTDTQYF.

This clonotype was seen at least ten times. This chain connects TRBV7-9 to TRBJ1-5; TRBD1 is a possible D gene (5 bases). The CDR3 sequence is 14 residues long. CDR1 and CDR2 (germline): SEHNR, FQNEAQ (reference sequence). With 5 bases removed from V and 4 bases from J, the gap between germline ends came to 12 bases. The chain's CDR3 is CASSPPGRNQPQHF. CDR3 bases: TGTGCCAGCAGCCCCCCGGGACGTAATCAGCCCCAGCATTTT.

This clonotype was found a few times. The DNA of the CDR3 is TGTGCCAGCCGCTCGGGACAGGGCTGGGGACTAGCGGGAGTCCAAGAGACCCAGTACTTC. Its translation: CASRSGQGWGLAGVQETQYF. The rearrangement links TRBV2 to TRBJ2-5, with 14 positions matching TRBD2. Germline lookup yields CDR1 SNHLY and CDR2 FYNNEI. The CDR3 has 20 amino acids. Trimming took 8 bases from V and 1 from J; bases not matched to a gene: 18.

This clonotype has ten or more counts. The chain employs TRBV12-3 or TRBV12-4 and TRBJ1-5; 8 bases fit TRBD1. This CDR3 is 12 amino acids long. J lost 7 bases, V lost 7 bases, and 3 bases had no gene match. The CDR3 is CASKTGAQPQHF. CDR3 coding DNA: TGTGCCAGCAAGACAGGGGCCCAGCCCCAGCATTTT.

The sample holds many counts of this clonotype. The gene calls are TRBV9 and TRBJ1-2; D unclear. Germline V gives CDR1 SGDLS, CDR2 YYNGEE. CDR3 length: 13 residues. The DNA of the CDR3 is TGTGCAACCTCCCCATGGGGAAACTATGGCTACACCTTC. Its translation: CATSPWGNYGYTF.

This clonotype was recorded at least ten times. CDR3 sequence: CSVESSTTYEQYF. The CDR3 bases are TGCAGCGTTGAGTCCTCTACGACCTACGAGCAGTACTTC. V usage is TRBV29-1 and J usage is TRBJ2-7; no definite D call. Trimming stripped 3 bases from V and 2 bases from J, with 11 bases between. Germline CDR1 and CDR2: SQVTM and ANQGSEA. This CDR3 comprises 13 residues.

The chain couples TRBV24-1 to TRBJ2-5; the D gene is possibly TRBD2 (6 bases). The DNA matches TRBJ2-1 better at its end, which makes the J call doubtful. Germline CDR1 KGHDR, CDR2 SFDVKD. CDR3 length: 16 amino acids. In nucleotides, the CDR3 is TGTGCCACCAGCCGTCCCAGCGGGCCCTTTCAAGAGACCCAGTTCTTC. Amino acids: CATSRPSGPFQETQFF.